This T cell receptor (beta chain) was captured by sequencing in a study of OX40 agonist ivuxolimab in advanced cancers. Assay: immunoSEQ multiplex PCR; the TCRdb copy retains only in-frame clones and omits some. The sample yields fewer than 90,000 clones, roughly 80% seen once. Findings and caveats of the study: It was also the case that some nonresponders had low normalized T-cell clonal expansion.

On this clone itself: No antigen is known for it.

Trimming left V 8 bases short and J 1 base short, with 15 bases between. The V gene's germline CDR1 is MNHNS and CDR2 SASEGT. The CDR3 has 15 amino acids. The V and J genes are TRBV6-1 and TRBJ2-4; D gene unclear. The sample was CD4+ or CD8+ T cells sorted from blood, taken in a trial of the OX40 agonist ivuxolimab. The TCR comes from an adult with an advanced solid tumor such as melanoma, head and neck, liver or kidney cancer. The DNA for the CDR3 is TGTGCCAGCCAAGGTTCCGTGAGGGCCAAAAACATTCAGTACTTC. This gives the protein CASQGSVRAKNIQYF.